These T cell receptor beta chains were read from a single sample in a study of PD-1 blockade in classical Hodgkin lymphoma. The assay was immunoSEQ multiplex PCR, and TCRdb's table has in-frame clones only and misses some. The table shows 20,000 to 25,000 clones, with around 80% occurring only once. The starting material was peripheral blood mononuclear cells (PBMCs), obtained before the second cycle of nivolumab. All receptors come from a human donor with classical Hodgkin lymphoma. CDR3s include the opening cysteine and the closing phenylalanine or tryptophan. The D gene is left open where the match is weak.

j_gene	v_gene	len	d_gene	CDR3aa
TRBJ1-1	TRBV5-1	13	TRBD1	CASSTGQGARAFF
TRBJ2-7	TRBV10-2	14	.	CASSDFLGGDEQYF
TRBJ1-3	TRBV6-5	15	.	CASRATGSAGNTIYF
TRBJ2-6	TRBV19	21	TRBD2	CASSIWLAGGRPYSGANVLTF
TRBJ2-1	TRBV5-8	15	.	CASRSRDNPYNEQFF
TRBJ2-2	TRBV27	15	TRBD1	CASSLWDSKAGELFF
TRBJ2-1	TRBV5-3	15	.	CARSSKDSGYNEQFF
TRBJ1-3	TRBV19	12	.	CASTPKGNTIYF
TRBJ2-1	TRBV7-6	16	TRBD1	CASSLVVGQGNDEQFF
TRBJ2-6	TRBV14	20	TRBD2	CASSQTPRGLVNSGANVLTF
TRBJ1-4	TRBV5-1	14	.	CASSGGTWGEKLFF
TRBJ1-2	TRBV7-6	17	.	CASSLGSSGPGGYGYTF
TRBJ1-3	TRBV9	13	.	CASRSGSGNTIYF
TRBJ2-6	TRBV4-2	14	.	CASSQERGANVLTF
TRBJ2-3	TRBV6-1	13	TRBD2	CASNEREMDTQYF
TRBJ2-7	TRBV19	12	TRBD1	CASSATGDEQYF
TRBJ2-7	TRBV28	14	TRBD1	CASSSWTGGNEQYF
TRBJ2-7	TRBV28	14	.	CASSLLGAPYEQYF
TRBJ2-1	TRBV28	17	.	CASSFPKGHIHYNEQFF
TRBJ2-7	TRBV28	17	TRBD1	CASSSRDRGPRAYEQYF
TRBJ2-3	TRBV11-3	17	TRBD2	CASSLDSRGRASDTQYF
TRBJ2-7	TRBV5-1	15	TRBD2	CASSFGLAGLPEQYF
TRBJ1-2	TRBV10-3	13	.	CAISLGRTYGYTF
TRBJ1-1	TRBV5-4	14	.	CASSLDSATTEAFF
TRBJ1-1	TRBV5-1	14	TRBD1	CASSLDRGVTEAFF
TRBJ2-7	TRBV4-1	14	TRBD2	CASSLQREAYEQYF
TRBJ2-5	TRBV28	14	.	CASSLWDDQETQYF
TRBJ2-3	TRBV7-8	15	.	CASSLYGYSTDTQYF